A single sample is the source of the 6 T cell receptor beta chains below, sequenced in a study of T cell repertoires in cytomegalovirus infection. TCRdb processed the reads anew with MiXCR; each CDR3 protein has one entry. The table includes about 490,000 distinct CDR3 sequences, around 27% detected once. Specimen: PBMCs. Every receptor here comes from a human donor in good health (CMV status not recorded). Some clones in this sample may be carry-over from other donors' samples.

The chain employs TRBV20-1 and TRBJ1-6; D is undetermined. This CDR3 region has 14 residues. Trimming pared 5 bases from V and 3 bases from J, leaving 11 bases between. In germline, CDR1 is DFQATT, CDR2 SNEGSKA (reference sequence). The CDR3 bases are TGCAGTGCTTCAGGACGAAACTATAATTCACCCCTCCACTTT. It specifies CSASGRNYNSPLHF.

This chain uses TRBV20-1 with TRBJ2-4; tentatively, D is TRBD1 (5 bases). Germline V gene data show CDR1 as DFQATT and CDR2 as SNEGSKA (reference sequence). V lost 0 bases, J lost 7 bases, and 13 bases lay in between. The CDR3 length is 14 residues. The CDR3 bases are TGCAGTGCTAGAGATGGGCAGGGCACGAACATTCAGTACTTC. Translation gives CSARDGQGTNIQYF.

This clonotype was recorded many times. This chain connects TRBV7-6 to TRBJ2-5, with TRBD2 matching over 9 bases. CDR3 length: 15 amino acids. V was pared by 5 bases and J by 4 bases, with 8 bases of the junction left unmatched. Germline V gene sequence: CDR1 SGHVS, CDR2 FNYEAQ. The CDR3 is CASSPLAGVVETQYF. CDR3 nucleotide sequence: TGTGCCAGCAGCCCACTAGCGGGTGTGGTAGAGACCCAGTACTTC.

The chain employs TRBV30 and TRBJ2-3, with TRBD2 identical over 7 bases. Unmatched junction bases numbered 2, after V lost 4 bases and J lost 4 bases. Germline lookup yields CDR1 GTSNPN and CDR2 SVGIG (reference sequence). There are 12 residues in the CDR3. Written as DNA, the CDR3 is TGTGCCTGGACTAGCGGCGCAGATACGCAGTATTTT. Its translation is CAWTSGADTQYF.

This clonotype is a singleton in its sample. The CDR3 DNA sequence: TGTGCCAGCAGCGTGTCCGGGGTTGGCACCGGGGAGCTGTTTTTT. Amino acid sequence: CASSVSGVGTGELFF. V and J are TRBV7-9 and TRBJ2-2, with D maybe TRBD2 (5 bases). Trimming removed 5 bases from V and 4 bases from J, with 14 bases in between. This CDR3 contains 15 residues. CDR1 is SEHNR, CDR2 FQNEAQ, per germline (reference sequence).

This clonotype was picked up many times. The chain combines TRBV7-2 with TRBJ2-5; TRBD2 might be the D (5 bases). The V end was cut by 0 bases, the J end by 1 base, with 15 bases between. The CDR3 spans 17 residues. CDR1 is SGHTA and CDR2 is FQGNSA in the germline V gene. The DNA of the CDR3 is TGTGCCAGCAGCTTAGCCCCTATGAGGGAAACCCAAGAGACCCAGTACTTC. Residues: CASSLAPMRETQETQYF.